This T cell receptor beta chain was identified during a study of PD-L1 blockade in urothelial cancer (dated by TCRdb to the late 2010s). At the level of the whole study: All patients started therapy around 2014 and received atezolizumab 1,200 mg intravenously every 3 weeks. Blood samples gave median yields of about 140,000 T cells and over 80,000 unique TCRs, along with a median clonality of 0.080. The study, an exploratory multi-omic analysis, examined somatic, immune and clinical correlates of response to PD-L1 blockade with atezolizumab in urothelial cancer. About 10 patients achieved durable clinical benefit and some 21 did not. Pretreatment tumor samples, along with matched peripheral blood collected serially before and after atezolizumab treatment, underwent TCR sequencing. Patients had an ECOG performance status of 0 or 1 and had received between 0 and 3 prior chemotherapy regimens. Durable clinical benefit was defined as progression-free survival longer than 6 months, and TCR features were also tested against progression-free and overall survival. About 90% of the 29 patients were identified as males with urothelial cancer of bladder origin, and a prior smoking history was reported by 18 of 29 patients. Blood samples were analyzed at two time points: 3 weeks after treatment start (second dose) and 6 weeks after treatment start. Pretreatment blood TCR-seq was available for twenty-nine patients, at least one posttreatment blood collection was obtained for about 24 patients, and tumor TCR-seq was available for about 24 patients. In the same patients, pretreatment tumors underwent whole exome sequencing and RNA sequencing in addition to TCR sequencing. General findings and caveats noted by the study authors: Because of the small sample size (n ≈ 31) and the many exploratory analyses performed, the results are intended to be regarded as hypothesis-generating. Greater expansion of tumor-associated TCR clones in peripheral blood 3 weeks after the start of treatment was observed in patients with durable benefit (n of about 21, p = 0.022). Improved progression-free and overall survival was associated with having pretreatment peripheral blood TCR clonality below the median.

The CDR3 starts with the cysteine, ends with the phenylalanine, and has 12 residues. The sequence is cut down to CDR3 DNA, 36 bases in frame from base 1. The germline V gene encodes CDR1 GTSNPN and CDR2 SVGIG (reference sequence). A cohort of about 31 patients with locally advanced or metastatic urothelial carcinoma, treated at Memorial Sloan Kettering on a trial protocol, was included. Peripheral blood mononuclear cells were collected pretreatment and during treatment, with between 1 and 8 total time points obtained per patient. The Qiagen DNeasy Blood extraction kit was used to purify genomic DNA from total PBMCs and from tumor samples. Collected pretreatment and during treatment, PBMCs were isolated and stored as previously described. Synthetic TCR analog templates were spiked into each PCR to estimate absolute template abundance from read counts. Using the immunoSEQ assay, TCRbeta CDR3 regions were amplified from genomic DNA with bias-controlled V and J gene primers. Rearranged TCRbeta segments were sequenced at approximately 20X coverage. The original pipeline was this. Clustering was used to correct sequencing errors, and CDR3s were annotated against IMGT so that V, D and J genes could be assigned. Only productive TCRbeta rearrangements were used in downstream analyses, excluding out-of-frame or stop-codon sequences. To compute clonality, Shannon entropy was normalized by the log of the number of unique productive sequences and then subtracted from one. Fisher's exact test with Benjamini-Hochberg correction, using a cutoff of adjusted p below 0.01, was how clones that differed between time points or between blood and tumor were identified. Drawn from immuneACCESS, this table holds only the in-frame rearrangements with V and J called that TCRdb kept. Clones are partly lost; checked studies trace under half to an unresolved V gene and leave the rest unexplained. V and J calls and clone size follow that table, whereas D and trimming were derived from the DNA. For this sample the table gives under 90,000 clones, of which more than 90% were detected only once. The top ten constitute over 9% of the sample.

A note on this clone: There is no known antigen for this receptor. The sample holds no much larger clone one base away, and base qualities are not on file.

This specimen was PBMCs, taken around atezolizumab (anti-PD-L1) treatment. The origin of this receptor is a man in his 60s with urothelial cancer. Here the chain combines TRBV30 and TRBJ1-3; no confident D gene assignment can be made. The CDR3 has the sequence CAYTGSGNTIYF. The nucleotide sequence reads as follows: TGTGCATATACCGGCTCTGGAAACACCATATATTTT.